This T cell receptor beta chain was sequenced in a study of T-cell memory formation after mild COVID-19. Study-level information: TCR clusters showed largely donor specificity.

Trimming left V 5 bases short and J 4 bases short, with 9 bases between. Per the germline V gene, CDR1 is SEHNR and CDR2 is FQNEAQ (reference sequence). The CDR3 contains 12 residues. This clonotype was counted at least ten times. TCRdb independently ran MiXCR on the 5' RACE reads; one entry per CDR3 protein. The table lists approximately 450,000 distinct CDR3 sequences, 15% to 20% of them singletons, with about 12% in the top ten. Source material: PBMCs or a T cell subset sorted from them (not recorded which). This chain joins TRBV7-9 and TRBJ2-7, with unresolved D. This TCR derives from an adult woman who had mild COVID-19 (a few samples of this study predate the infection). Cell type and time point are not known. CDR3 residues: CASSQTHYEQYF. The CDR3 DNA is TGTGCCAGCAGCCAAACCCATTACGAGCAGTACTTC.